These 5 T cell receptor beta chains were sequenced from one sample in a study of blood T cell repertoires in COVID-19. Generated by immunoSEQ multiplex PCR, the TCRdb table keeps only in-frame clones and is missing some. Of 80,000 to 95,000 clones in the sample, over 70% were seen once. What was sequenced was peripheral blood. The receptors shown here come from a woman aged 45-59 years with acute or convalescent COVID-19.

The V and J genes are TRBV2 and TRBJ1-3, with 7 bases identical to TRBD1. The CDR3 spans 13 residues. From germline, CDR1 is SNHLY and CDR2 FYNNEI. V was clipped by 4 bases and J by 6 bases; unmatched bases: 3. CDR3 coding DNA: TGTGCCAGCAGTGGGAGGGGGCTAAACACCATATATTTT. Translating it yields CASSGRGLNTIYF.

Worth noting for this clone: At one boundary the junction diverges from the germline segment, which might be a read error. The V gene is TRBV4-3, the J gene TRBJ1-1, with D unclear. Looked up from germline, CDR1 is LGHNA and CDR2 is YSLEER. CDR3 length: 15 residues. The CDR3: CANSQERYGSAEAFF. CDR3 in DNA: TGCGCCAACAGCCAAGAAAGGTACGGGTCCGCTGAAGCTTTCTTT.

This clone came up a few times. CDR3 region: CASSYSDRHYGYTF. In nucleotides, the CDR3 is TGTGCCAGCAGTTACTCGGACAGGCACTATGGCTACACCTTC. The chain has TRBV6-5 and TRBJ1-2; 7 bases are shared with TRBD1. This CDR3 has 14 residues. Germline V gene sequence: CDR1 MNHEY, CDR2 SVGAGI. Trimming at V came to 0 bases and at J to 3 bases, leaving 1 base not matched to a gene.

The sample holds a few counts of this clone. The CDR3 reads CASSRDRGLVGTEAFF. In nucleotides, the CDR3 is TGTGCCAGCAGCCGGGACAGGGGGCTAGTTGGCACTGAAGCTTTCTTT. The chain employs TRBV7-9 and TRBJ1-1, with 12 bases matching TRBD1. The V and J ends lost 5 bases and 4 bases, in that order; junction bases with no gene match: 8. Germline V CDR1 and CDR2: SEHNR, FQNEAQ (reference sequence). This CDR3 is 16 amino acids long.

This chain connects TRBV5-6 to TRBJ1-3, with D perhaps TRBD1 (6 bases). V lost 1 base, J lost 0 bases, and 11 bases lay in between. From germline, CDR1 is SGHDT and CDR2 YYEEEE. The CDR3 has 16 residues. The CDR3, as DNA: TGTGCCAGCAGCTTGCTTCGGACAGACTCTGGAAACACCATATATTTT. This codes for CASSLLRTDSGNTIYF.